This TCR beta chain was obtained from a study of shared clonotypes between healthy human individuals. CD45RA-negative memory and CD45RA+ naive subsets were split from the CD4+ cells. The V gene's germline CDR1 is MNHEY and CDR2 SVGAGI. J was trimmed by 6 bases and V by 4 bases; bases with no gene match: 9. This CDR3 region has 15 residues. Here immunoSEQ multiplex PCR was the method, and the copy in TCRdb shows in-frame clones only, minus some. The data hold around 2,000,000 clones, with 85% to 95% observed a single time. This chain uses TRBV6-5 with TRBJ1-1; 9 nucleotides agree with TRBD1. Sequences were obtained from naive CD4+ T cells sorted from blood. Subset here: CD45RA+ positively selected. This TCR came from a man between 18 and 35 years old in good health. DNA for the CDR3: TGTGCCAGCAGTTCCCCAGGACAGGGGATAGCTGAAGCTTTCTTT. This translates into CASSSPGQGIAEAFF.